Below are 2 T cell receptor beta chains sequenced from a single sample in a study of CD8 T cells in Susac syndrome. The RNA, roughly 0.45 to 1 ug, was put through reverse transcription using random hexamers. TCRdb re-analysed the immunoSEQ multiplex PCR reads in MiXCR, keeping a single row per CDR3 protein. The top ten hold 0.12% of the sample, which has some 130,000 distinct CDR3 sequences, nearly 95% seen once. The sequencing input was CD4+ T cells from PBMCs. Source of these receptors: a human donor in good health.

The CDR3 sequence is CASSQGTGVSLTGELFF. As DNA, the CDR3 is TGCGCCAGCAGCCAAGGGACAGGGGTCTCCCTCACCGGGGAGCTGTTTTTT. The V call is TRBV4-1, the J call TRBJ2-2, with 9 nucleotides matching TRBD1. The germline CDR1 and CDR2 sequences are MGHRA and YSYEKL. V was clipped by 1 base and J by 4 bases; unmatched bases: 7. CDR3 length: 17 amino acids.

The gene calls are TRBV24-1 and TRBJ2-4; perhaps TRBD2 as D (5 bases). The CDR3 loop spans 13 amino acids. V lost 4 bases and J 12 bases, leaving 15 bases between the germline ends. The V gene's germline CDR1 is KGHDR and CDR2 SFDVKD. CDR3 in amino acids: CATSDPRTLAQYF. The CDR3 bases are TGTGCCACCAGTGACCCACGGACTCTAGCTCAGTACTTC.